The following is a TCR beta chain sequence with its context. Antigen: not known. The data were obtained in a study of radiation and T cells in renal cell carcinoma. Looking at the study overall: Nephrectomy followed 15 Gy stereotactic body radiation by 4 weeks. The study, taken as a whole, reports: From baseline, blood top tumor clonotypes peaked at 2 weeks post-radiation.

This table comes from immunoSEQ multiplex PCR, and its TCRdb copy is limited to in-frame clones, with some not included. This sample has some 120,000 clones, with around nine tenths found just once. Time point: blood 2 weeks post-SBRT. Treatment: 15 Gy SBRT to primary tumor, nephrectomy 4 weeks later. The CDR3 runs to 14 residues. Germline-derived CDR1 and CDR2 are MDHEN and SYDVKM. V lost 4 bases, J lost 4 bases, and 10 bases lay in between. This material consisted of blood, taken from a patient whose treatment included radiotherapy and nephrectomy. This receptor was obtained from a woman in her seventies with renal cell carcinoma. The V gene is TRBV28, the J gene TRBJ2-2; no firm D call. The CDR3: CASSSLTRTGELFF. The CDR3 region has the DNA TGTGCCAGCAGTTCGTTGACGCGCACCGGGGAGCTGTTTTTT.